The following is a T cell receptor beta chain sequence with its context. MiXCR was run by TCRdb on the 5' RACE reads, yielding one entry per CDR3 protein. There are under 650,000 distinct CDR3 sequences in the sample; about a sixth occur only once, and more than 10% lies in the top ten. Germline V CDR1 and CDR2: KGHDR, SFDVKD. The V end was cut by 2 bases, the J end by 9 bases, with 10 bases between. This CDR3 is built from 13 residues. This record belongs to a study of T-cell memory formation after mild COVID-19. This TCR was sampled from an adult woman who had mild COVID-19 (a few samples of this study predate the infection). Cell type and time point are not known. The sequenced sample was PBMCs or a T cell subset sorted from them (not recorded which). J is TRBJ2-1 and V is TRBV24-1; D not certain. DNA of the CDR3: TGTGCCACCAGTGATTCGGAAGACGGTGAGCAGTTCTTC. Its protein product is CATSDSEDGEQFF.